The 17 T cell receptor beta chains below come from one sample, sequenced in a study of T cell responses to AZD1222 COVID-19 vaccine. Measured with immunoSEQ multiplex PCR; TCRdb has only the in-frame clones, and not every one. The sample records under 200,000 clones, roughly 94% being singletons. Sequenced material: peripheral blood, taken on day 0 of AZD1222 vaccination. These receptors originate from an adult in good health.

This chain joins TRBV4-1 and TRBJ2-5, with 9 bases matching TRBD2. Germline V gene data show CDR1 as MGHRA and CDR2 as YSYEKL. J gave up 5 bases and V 1 base, and 5 bases lay outside the gene matches. The CDR3 contains 15 residues. The CDR3 is CASSQVTSGRETQYF. The CDR3 DNA follows: TGCGCCAGCAGCCAAGTAACCAGCGGGAGGGAGACCCAGTACTTC.

This sequence joins TRBV4-1 and TRBJ1-1; 9 positions agree with TRBD1. The CDR3 sequence is 14 residues long. Germline lookup yields CDR1 MGHRA and CDR2 YSYEKL. Trimming at V came to 3 bases and at J to 5 bases, leaving 4 bases not matched to a gene. CDR3 residues: CASSQGQGGTEAFF. The CDR3 region has the DNA TGCGCCAGCAGCCAGGGACAGGGCGGGACTGAAGCTTTCTTT.

The gene calls are TRBV27 and TRBJ2-3; D possibly corresponds to TRBD2 (5 bases). Trimming took off 5 bases at V and 5 bases at J, with 11 bases between the two ends. The V gene's germline CDR1 is MNHEY and CDR2 SMNVEV (reference sequence). CDR3 length equals 13 residues. The CDR3 region has the DNA TGTGCCAGCAGTACGTTAAGCGGAGATACGCAGTATTTT. It codes for CASSTLSGDTQYF.

The chain carries TRBV6-5 and TRBJ1-2, with 7 bases aligning to TRBD1. The germline V gene has CDR1 MNHEY and CDR2 SVGAGI. J lost 8 bases, V lost 2 bases, and 11 bases had no gene match. The CDR3 sequence is 15 residues long. The CDR3 DNA is TGTGCCAGCAGTTACGGTAACAGGGTGACAGGGGGCTACACCTTC. Its protein product is CASSYGNRVTGGYTF.

This clone occurred a few times. V gene TRBV6-1 combines with J gene TRBJ1-6; D possibly corresponds to TRBD1 (5 bases). The V end lost 1 base, the J end lost 0 bases, and 10 bases lay between the germline ends. The germline V gene has CDR1 MNHNS and CDR2 SASEGT. The CDR3 length is 17 residues. The CDR3 reads CASSEVGGSSYNSPLHF. The CDR3 DNA follows: TGTGCCAGCAGTGAAGTTGGGGGGAGCTCCTATAATTCACCCCTCCACTTT.

In the case of this clone: Other DNA variants within this sample encode the same CDR3. The chain uses TRBV19 and TRBJ2-1; maybe TRBD2 (5 bases). Trimming took off 6 bases at V and 3 bases at J, with 9 bases between the two ends. The CDR3 sequence is 13 residues long. Germline V gene lookup returns CDR1 LNHDA and CDR2 SQIVND (reference sequence). CDR3 loop: CASSSGLYNEQFF. CDR3 DNA: TGTGCCAGTAGCTCCGGACTCTACAATGAGCAGTTCTTC.

J is TRBJ2-7 and V is TRBV11-2; 8 bases map to TRBD2. Germline CDR1 SGHAT, CDR2 FQNNGV. V trimming: 1 base; J trimming: 1 base; junction bases outside the gene matches: 3. The CDR3 sequence is 15 residues long. In DNA, the CDR3 is TGTGCCAGCAGCTTAGGATTAGCGGGATCCTACGAGCAGTACTTC. Translating gives CASSLGLAGSYEQYF.

The gene calls are TRBV12-3 or TRBV12-4 and TRBJ2-1, with D possibly matching TRBD1 (5 bases). CDR3 size: 12 residues. V lost 6 bases to trimming and J lost 6 bases, with 9 bases between them. The CDR3, as DNA: TGTGCCAGCAGCCTACAGGTCAATGAGCAGTTCTTC. Its translation is CASSLQVNEQFF.

This rearrangement joins TRBV28 to TRBJ2-1; TRBD1 matches 9 bases. The germline CDR1 and CDR2 sequences are MDHEN and SYDVKM. The trim removed 4 bases at V and 6 bases at J, leaving 7 bases unmatched. The CDR3 runs to 15 residues. The CDR3 protein is CASSSIQGAPNEQFF. The CDR3 nucleotides read TGTGCCAGCAGTTCAATACAGGGGGCTCCCAATGAGCAGTTCTTC.

The V and J genes are TRBV7-9 and TRBJ2-5; 7 nucleotides match TRBD1. This CDR3 region has 15 residues. CDR1 and CDR2 from the germline V gene are SEHNR and FQNEAQ (reference sequence). The V gene end was trimmed by 6 bases and the J gene end by 7 bases; junction bases not matched to a gene: 14. Here the CDR3 reads CASSPTTGAGGTQYF. CDR3 bases: TGTGCCAGCAGTCCGACAACAGGGGCTGGGGGGACCCAGTACTTC. The full variable domain, in which reference TRBV7-9 and TRBJ2-5 provide the parts outside the CDR3, is DTGVSQNPRHKITKRGQNVTFRCDPISEHNRLYWYRQTLGQGPEFLTYFQNEAQLEKSRLLSDRFSAERPKGSFSTLEIQRTEQGDSAMYLCASSPTTGAGGTQYFGPGTRLLVL.

This sequence joins TRBV12-3 or TRBV12-4 and TRBJ1-2; the match to TRBD1 covers 8 bases. V trimming: 7 bases; J trimming: 6 bases; junction bases outside the gene matches: 4. The CDR3 is made up of 12 amino acids. As DNA, the CDR3 is TGTGCCAGCATAGGACAGGGAGATGGCTACACCTTC. It is translated as CASIGQGDGYTF.

The rearrangement links TRBV25-1 to TRBJ1-1, with TRBD1 identical over 7 bases. Germline CDR1 MGHDK, CDR2 SYGVNS. This CDR3 has 13 residues. J was trimmed by 3 bases and V by 4 bases; bases with no gene match: 2. The CDR3 coding sequence is TGTGCCAGCAGTGCGGGGACAGACACTGAAGCTTTCTTT. Its protein is CASSAGTDTEAFF.

V is TRBV5-1 and J is TRBJ1-2, with 11 bases matching TRBD1. Germline trimming cut 6 bases from V and 8 bases from J; bases unmatched to any gene: 9. The CDR3 consists of 14 residues. In germline, CDR1 is SGHRS, CDR2 YFSETQ. CDR3 sequence (DNA): TGCGCCAGCACCCGGGACAGGGGGACGAGAGGCTACACCTTC. Protein sequence: CASTRDRGTRGYTF.

This sequence joins TRBV19 and TRBJ1-1; D is possibly TRBD1 (5 bases). V lost 5 bases and J lost 1, with 14 bases in between. The CDR3 totals 15 residues. Germline CDR1 LNHDA, CDR2 SQIVND (reference sequence). As DNA, the CDR3 is TGTGCCAGTAGTTCCTCTTACACAGGGAACACTGAAGCTTTCTTT. Translated, it gives CASSSSYTGNTEAFF. The full variable domain, with the rest looked up from reference TRBV19 and TRBJ1-1, is DGGITQSPKYLFRKEGQNVTLSCEQNLNHDAMYWYRQDPGQGLRLIYYSQIVNDFQKGDIAEGYSVSREKKESFPLTVTSAQKNPTAFYLCASSSSYTGNTEAFFGQGTRLTVV.

J is TRBJ1-5 and V is TRBV7-2; D ambiguous. Between the trimmed V and J ends, which lost 2 bases and 7 bases, there was a span of 12 bases. The CDR3 totals 14 residues. Germline V CDR1 and CDR2: SGHTA, FQGNSA. CDR3 sequence reads: CASSLIGERQPQHF. The CDR3 DNA follows: TGTGCCAGCAGCTTAATCGGTGAGCGGCAGCCCCAGCATTTT. Full variable domain (outside the CDR3, taken from reference TRBV7-2 and TRBJ1-5): GAGVSQSPSNKVTEKGKDVELRCDPISGHTALYWYRQSLGQGLEFLIYFQGNSAPDKSGLPSDRFSAERTGGSVSTLTIQRTQQEDSAVYLCASSLIGERQPQHFGDGTRLSIL.

V gene TRBV6-5 combines with J gene TRBJ2-7, with unresolved D. CDR1 and CDR2 from the germline V gene are MNHEY and SVGAGI. With 5 bases removed from V and 3 bases from J, the gap between germline ends came to 14 bases. The length of the CDR3 is 14 residues. The CDR3 is CASSPLQAHYEQYF. The CDR3 bases are TGTGCCAGCAGTCCACTCCAGGCCCACTACGAGCAGTACTTC.

This clone was observed a single time. The chain carries TRBV3-1 (or the pseudogene TRBV3-2) and TRBJ2-7, with TRBD1 identical over 12 bases. Germline V CDR1 and CDR2: LGHDT, YNNKEL (reference sequence). V was pared by 1 base and J by 6 bases, with 7 bases of the junction left unmatched. The CDR3 has 16 residues. As DNA, the CDR3 is TGTGCCAGCAGCCAAGGACCTGGGACAGGGGGCTCCGAGCAGTACTTC. Encoded protein: CASSQGPGTGGSEQYF.